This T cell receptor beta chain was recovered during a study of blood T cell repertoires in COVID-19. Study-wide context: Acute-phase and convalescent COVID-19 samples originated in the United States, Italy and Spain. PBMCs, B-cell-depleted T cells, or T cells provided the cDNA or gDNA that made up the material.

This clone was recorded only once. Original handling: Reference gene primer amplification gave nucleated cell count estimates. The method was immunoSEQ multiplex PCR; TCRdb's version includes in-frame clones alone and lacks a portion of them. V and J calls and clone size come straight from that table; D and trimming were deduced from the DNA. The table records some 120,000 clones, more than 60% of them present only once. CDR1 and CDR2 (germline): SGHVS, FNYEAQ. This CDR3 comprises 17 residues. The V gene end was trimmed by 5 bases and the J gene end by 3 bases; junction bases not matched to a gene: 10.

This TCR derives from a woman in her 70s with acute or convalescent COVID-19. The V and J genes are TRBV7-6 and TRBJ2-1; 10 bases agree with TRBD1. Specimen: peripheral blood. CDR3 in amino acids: CASSPTGQGGVYNEQFF. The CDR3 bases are TGTGCCAGCAGCCCAACCGGACAGGGGGGCGTCTACAATGAGCAGTTCTTC.